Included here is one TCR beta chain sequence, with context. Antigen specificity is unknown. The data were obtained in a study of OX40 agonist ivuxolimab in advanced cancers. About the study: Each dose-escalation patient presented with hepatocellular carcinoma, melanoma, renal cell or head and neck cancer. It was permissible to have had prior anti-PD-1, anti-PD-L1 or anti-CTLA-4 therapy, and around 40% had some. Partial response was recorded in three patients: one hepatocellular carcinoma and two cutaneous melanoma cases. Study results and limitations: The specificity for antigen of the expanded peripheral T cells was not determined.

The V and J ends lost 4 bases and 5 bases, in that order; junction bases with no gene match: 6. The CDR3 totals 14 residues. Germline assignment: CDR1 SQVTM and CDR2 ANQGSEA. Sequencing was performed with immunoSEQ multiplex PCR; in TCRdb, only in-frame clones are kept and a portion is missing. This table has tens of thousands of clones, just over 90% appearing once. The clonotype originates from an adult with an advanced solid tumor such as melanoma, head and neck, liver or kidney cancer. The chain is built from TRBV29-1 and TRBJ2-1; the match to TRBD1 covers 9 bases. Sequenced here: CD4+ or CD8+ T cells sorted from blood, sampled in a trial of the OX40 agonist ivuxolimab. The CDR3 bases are TGCAGCGTTGCGGGACAGGGACTACACAATGAGCAGTTCTTC. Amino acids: CSVAGQGLHNEQFF.